Each of the 30 T cell receptor beta chains below was sequenced from the same sample in a study of ipilimumab plus nivolumab after autologous stem cell transplantation. Assay: immunoSEQ multiplex PCR; the TCRdb copy retains only in-frame clones and omits some. The sample yields tens of thousands of clones, approximately 86% seen once. The input for sequencing was PBMCs, taken in a trial of ipilimumab plus nivolumab as post-transplant consolidation. The receptor source for this set is a male donor with diffuse large B-cell lymphoma.

The chain carries TRBV5-3 and TRBJ1-2; D is ambiguous. TRBV5-3 is given ORF status, its function remaining uncertain. The CDR3 spans 10 residues. V was shortened by 4 bases and J by 8 bases, with 6 bases between the two germline ends. The CDR3 loop reads CARSLYGYTF. As DNA, the CDR3 is TGTGCCAGAAGCCTCTACGGCTACACCTTC.

The chain joins TRBV5-5 to TRBJ2-7; D gene unclear. The germline gives CDR1 SGHKS, CDR2 YYEKEE (reference sequence). This CDR3 contains 14 residues. The V and J ends lost 0 bases and 5 bases respectively, with 12 bases between them. This CDR3 reads CASSLAGKRHEQYF. CDR3 sequence (DNA): TGTGCCAGCAGCTTGGCTGGGAAGAGGCACGAGCAGTACTTC.

J is TRBJ1-1 and V is TRBV5-5; D gene uncertain. The V gene's germline CDR1 is SGHKS and CDR2 YYEKEE (reference sequence). Trimming removed 2 bases at V and 1 base at J, with 12 bases between. CDR3 size: 15 residues. Here the CDR3 DNA reads TGTGCCAGCAGCTTTTATTATACCCCGAACACTGAAGCTTTCTTT. Protein product: CASSFYYTPNTEAFF.

As regards this clone: One end of the junction fails to match germline, which may point to a read error. The chain has TRBV9 and TRBJ2-5, with D tentatively TRBD1 (6 bases). The CDR3 is 14 residues long. The germline V gene has CDR1 SGDLS and CDR2 YYNGEE. CDR3 amino acids: CASSVGGQQEIQYF. The CDR3 DNA sequence: TGTGCCAGCAGCGTAGGAGGACAGCAAGAGATCCAGTACTTC.

The chain carries TRBV7-8 and TRBJ2-1, with D unresolved. The CDR3 loop spans 13 amino acids. V was clipped by 5 bases and J by 4 bases, with 9 bases between them. CDR1 and CDR2 from the germline V gene are SGHVS and FQNEAQ. The CDR3 region has the DNA TGTGCCAGCAGCGAAAGTCCGTACAATGAGCAGTTCTTC. As protein: CASSESPYNEQFF.

The chain has TRBV7-6 and TRBJ2-5, with TRBD2 as a possible D gene (6 bases). The V gene's germline CDR1 is SGHVS and CDR2 FNYEAQ. The V and J ends lost 4 bases and 2 bases respectively, with 17 bases between them. The CDR3 has 16 amino acids. Here the CDR3 reads CASSSGWVGGQETQYF. In DNA, the CDR3 is TGTGCCAGCAGCTCAGGCTGGGTGGGGGGTCAAGAGACCCAGTACTTC.

The genes are TRBV5-1 and TRBJ2-3, with TRBD2 matching 9 bases. With V trimmed by 4 bases and J by 6 bases, 15 bases remained unmatched. CDR1 and CDR2 from the germline V gene are SGHRS and YFSETQ. This CDR3 region has 17 residues. The DNA for the CDR3 is TGCGCCAGCAGCCAGCTGCCAGGGCGGGGGGGCGGTGATACGCAGTATTTT. This codes for CASSQLPGRGGGDTQYF.

The rearrangement links TRBV5-1 to TRBJ2-3; 8 nucleotides align to TRBD1. Germline V lookup: CDR1 SGHRS, CDR2 YFSETQ. V lost 0 bases to trimming and J lost 0 bases; unmatched junction nucleotides: 6. The CDR3 spans 17 residues. This CDR3 reads CASSLGTGGRSTDTQYF. The CDR3, as DNA: TGCGCCAGCAGCTTGGGCACAGGGGGTCGTAGCACAGATACGCAGTATTTT.

This clone was seen only a few times. This chain uses TRBV10-3 with TRBJ2-5; D may be TRBD2 (7 bases). CDR1 is ENHRY, CDR2 SYGVKD, per germline. V was trimmed by 6 bases and J by 1 base, leaving 12 bases between them. This CDR3 is 14 amino acids long. This CDR3 reads CAISQGGGQETQYF. The CDR3 DNA follows: TGTGCCATCAGCCAAGGGGGGGGCCAAGAGACCCAGTACTTC.

The gene calls are TRBV19 and TRBJ2-2; the match to TRBD2 covers 9 bases. This CDR3 has 15 amino acids. Trimming cost V 7 bases and J 3 bases; bases outside gene matches: 6. Looked up from germline, CDR1 is LNHDA and CDR2 is SQIVND (reference sequence). The CDR3 loop reads CASKAGGWDTGELFF. CDR3 in DNA: TGTGCCAGTAAAGCGGGGGGCTGGGACACCGGGGAGCTGTTTTTT.

J is TRBJ2-5 and V is TRBV18; D is ambiguous. CDR1 and CDR2 (germline): KGHSH, LQKENI. The V end lost 4 bases, the J end lost 5 bases, and 11 bases lay between the germline ends. The length of the CDR3 is 13 residues. The chain's CDR3 is CASSLTDRETQYF. DNA of the CDR3: TGTGCCAGCTCACTAACGGACCGGGAGACCCAGTACTTC.

J is TRBJ1-6 and V is TRBV12-2; the table's D call, TRBD1, has no DNA check behind it. TRBV12-2 is listed as a pseudogene. The CDR3 has 15 amino acids. The CDR3 reads CASRLATGLHSPLHF. The CDR3 DNA reads TGTGCAAGTCGCTTAGCGACAGGGCTGCATTCACCCCTCCACTTT.

V is TRBV10-3 and J is TRBJ1-1; possibly TRBD1 for D (5 bases). Trimming cost V 6 bases and J 2 bases, with 13 bases left between them. The CDR3 length is 14 residues. Germline CDR1 and CDR2: ENHRY and SYGVKD. CDR3 coding DNA: TGTGCCATCAGACAGGCCGATTTTAACACTGAAGCTTTCTTT. As protein: CAIRQADFNTEAFF.

In this sample, this clone turned up a few times. The V gene is TRBV6-5, the J gene TRBJ2-5; D may be TRBD2 (5 bases). This CDR3 is built from 14 residues. The germline V and J ends were trimmed by 6 bases and 5 bases, with 16 bases remaining between them. Germline CDR1 and CDR2: MNHEY and SVGAGI. The chain's CDR3 is CASRVALARETQYF. The CDR3 region has the DNA TGTGCCAGCAGGGTCGCTTTAGCGAGGGAGACCCAGTACTTC.

The V gene is TRBV7-8, the J gene TRBJ1-3, with a tentative D call TRBD1 (5 bases). Trimming stripped 4 bases from V and 0 bases from J, with 13 bases between. The germline V gene encodes CDR1 SGHVS and CDR2 FQNEAQ. The CDR3 is made up of 16 amino acids. The CDR3 is CASSSRDGGSGNTIYF. CDR3 bases: TGTGCCAGCAGCTCAAGGGATGGGGGCTCTGGAAACACCATATATTTT.

This rearrangement joins TRBV7-2 to TRBJ2-1, with D unclear. Germline CDR1 is SGHTA and CDR2 is FQGNSA. Trimming pared 2 bases from V and 13 bases from J, leaving 12 bases between. The CDR3 is 12 residues long. CDR3 nucleotide sequence: TGTGCCAGCAGCTTACTGAGATCCCCTCAGTTCTTC. Encoded protein: CASSLLRSPQFF.

The genes are TRBV7-9 and TRBJ2-3; 13 bases match TRBD2. Germline CDR1 is SEHNR and CDR2 is FQNEAQ (reference sequence). The CDR3 runs to 16 residues. V lost 5 bases and J lost 2; bases outside the gene matches: 4. The CDR3 region is CASSPGLAGATDTQYF. In DNA form, the CDR3 reads TGTGCCAGCAGCCCAGGACTAGCGGGGGCCACAGATACGCAGTATTTT. Together with reference TRBV7-9 and TRBJ2-3, the CDR3 gives the full variable domain: DTGVSQNPRHKITKRGQNVTFRCDPISEHNRLYWYRQTLGQGPEFLTYFQNEAQLEKSRLLSDRFSAERPKGSFSTLEIQRTEQGDSAMYLCASSPGLAGATDTQYFGPGTRLTVL.

J is TRBJ1-6 and V is TRBV6-6; 8 positions agree with TRBD1. The CDR3 contains 14 residues. V lost 6 bases and J lost 7; bases outside the gene matches: 5. CDR1 is MNHNY, CDR2 SVGAGI, per germline (reference sequence). DNA for the CDR3: TGTGCCAGCAGACCACAGGGGGAGAATTCACCCCTCCACTTT. Amino acids: CASRPQGENSPLHF.

The chain links TRBV2 to TRBJ2-6; D not certain. Trimming stripped 4 bases from V and 2 bases from J, with 9 bases between. Per germline, CDR1 SNHLY and CDR2 FYNNEI. This CDR3 comprises 15 residues. CDR3 sequence (DNA): TGTGCCAGCAGTGGTGATATCGCTGGGGCCAACGTCCTGACTTTC. Translated, it gives CASSGDIAGANVLTF.

This clone was observed a handful of times. CDR3 nucleotide sequence: TGTGCCAGCAGCGTCCGGAGGAGGGACAAGGGTACGCACGTAGACTCCGAGCAGTACTTC. Translated: CASSVRRRDKGTHVDSEQYF. The chain couples TRBV21-1 to TRBJ2-7. TRBV21-1 corresponds to a pseudogene. CDR3 length equals 20 residues.

The gene calls are TRBV7-9 and TRBJ1-2, with TRBD1 identical over 9 bases. CDR1 and CDR2 from the germline V gene are SEHNR and FQNEAQ (reference sequence). With 5 bases clipped from V and 7 bases from J, the junction kept 11 bases outside the gene matches. The CDR3 loop spans 15 amino acids. The CDR3 DNA follows: TGTGCCAGCAGCCCTGAACAGGGGGCGCTTACTGGCTACACCTTC. This sequence encodes CASSPEQGALTGYTF.

This clone was picked up a small number of times. The chain is built from TRBV12-5 and TRBJ1-5; 8 bases match TRBD1. The V gene's germline CDR1 is LGHNT and CDR2 FRNRAP. The CDR3 consists of 16 residues. V shed 7 bases and J 0 bases; nucleotides not matched to a gene: 8. DNA for the CDR3: TGTGCTAGTGCTCGGGACAGGTCTTATAGCAATCAGCCCCAGCATTTT. Its translation: CASARDRSYSNQPQHF.

The chain combines TRBV6-6 with TRBJ1-1, with D possibly matching TRBD1 (5 bases). The germline V gene has CDR1 MNHNY and CDR2 SVGAGI (reference sequence). The germline V and J ends were trimmed by 2 bases and 0 bases, with 10 bases remaining between them. This CDR3 contains 15 residues. The CDR3 sequence: CASSYGGLMNTEAFF. The CDR3 DNA follows: TGTGCCAGCAGTTACGGGGGATTGATGAACACTGAAGCTTTCTTT.

The chain links TRBV4-2 to TRBJ1-2; D not certain. Germline values: CDR1 LGHNA, CDR2 YNFKEQ. The CDR3 totals 15 residues. With 0 bases removed from V and 2 bases from J, the gap between germline ends came to 10 bases. Here the CDR3 reads CASSQDVLGNYGYTF. CDR3 sequence (DNA): TGTGCCAGCAGCCAAGATGTTTTGGGGAACTATGGCTACACCTTC.

The chain employs TRBV5-4 and TRBJ1-1; D might be TRBD1 (5 bases). Trimming left V 0 bases short and J 4 bases short, with 16 bases between. The CDR3 spans 16 residues. CDR1 and CDR2 from the germline V gene are SGHNT and YYREEE (reference sequence). The CDR3: CASSLAVGGGSTEAFF. DNA for the CDR3: TGTGCCAGCAGCTTGGCCGTGGGGGGGGGTAGCACTGAAGCTTTCTTT.

The V and J genes are TRBV6-6 and TRBJ1-1; 8 nucleotides align to TRBD1. Germline V gives CDR1 MNHNY, CDR2 SVGAGI (reference sequence). The V segment lost 6 bases and the J segment 7 bases; nucleotides outside the gene matches: 10. This CDR3 has 14 amino acids. CDR3 sequence: CASRPNRGGIEAFF. The CDR3 DNA is TGTGCCAGCAGACCCAACAGGGGGGGGATTGAAGCTTTCTTT.

This clone was detected only once. The V and J genes are TRBV18 and TRBJ2-1, with D tentatively TRBD2 (7 bases). Germline CDR1 and CDR2: KGHSH and LQKENI. Trimming pared 2 bases from V and 6 bases from J, leaving 14 bases between. The CDR3 loop spans 15 amino acids. CDR3 sequence: CASSPDLGGGNEQFF. The CDR3 nucleotides are TGTGCCAGCTCACCAGATCTGGGAGGGGGCAATGAGCAGTTCTTC. The full variable domain, its missing parts supplied by reference TRBV18 and TRBJ2-1, is NAGVMQNPRHLVRRRGQEARLRCSPMKGHSHVYWYRQLPEEGLKFMVYLQKENIIDESGMPKERFSAEFPKEGPSILRIQQVVRGDSAAYFCASSPDLGGGNEQFFGPGTRLTVL.

The chain uses TRBV6-1 and TRBJ1-5, with D possibly matching TRBD1 (5 bases). Trimming left V 6 bases short and J 2 bases short, with 11 bases between. Germline-derived CDR1 and CDR2 are MNHNS and SASEGT. The CDR3 length is 14 residues. CDR3 sequence: CASSHSGGNQPQHF. For the CDR3, the DNA is TGTGCCAGCAGCCACTCGGGGGGCAATCAGCCCCAGCATTTT.

This chain joins TRBV11-2 and TRBJ1-2; 9 bases are shared with TRBD1. Germline trimming cut 3 bases from V and 0 bases from J; bases unmatched to any gene: 2. The CDR3 covers 15 residues. Germline CDR1 and CDR2: SGHAT and FQNNGV. This CDR3 is CASSLGQGPNYGYTF. The CDR3 DNA follows: TGTGCCAGCAGCTTGGGACAGGGCCCTAACTATGGCTACACCTTC.

The chain employs TRBV6-1 and TRBJ2-5; no definite D call. Germline lookup yields CDR1 MNHNS and CDR2 SASEGT. V was trimmed by 6 bases and J by 2 bases, leaving 7 bases between them. CDR3 length equals 12 residues. The chain's CDR3 is CASRGLQETQYF. The CDR3 DNA is TGTGCCAGCAGGGGTTTACAAGAGACCCAGTACTTC.